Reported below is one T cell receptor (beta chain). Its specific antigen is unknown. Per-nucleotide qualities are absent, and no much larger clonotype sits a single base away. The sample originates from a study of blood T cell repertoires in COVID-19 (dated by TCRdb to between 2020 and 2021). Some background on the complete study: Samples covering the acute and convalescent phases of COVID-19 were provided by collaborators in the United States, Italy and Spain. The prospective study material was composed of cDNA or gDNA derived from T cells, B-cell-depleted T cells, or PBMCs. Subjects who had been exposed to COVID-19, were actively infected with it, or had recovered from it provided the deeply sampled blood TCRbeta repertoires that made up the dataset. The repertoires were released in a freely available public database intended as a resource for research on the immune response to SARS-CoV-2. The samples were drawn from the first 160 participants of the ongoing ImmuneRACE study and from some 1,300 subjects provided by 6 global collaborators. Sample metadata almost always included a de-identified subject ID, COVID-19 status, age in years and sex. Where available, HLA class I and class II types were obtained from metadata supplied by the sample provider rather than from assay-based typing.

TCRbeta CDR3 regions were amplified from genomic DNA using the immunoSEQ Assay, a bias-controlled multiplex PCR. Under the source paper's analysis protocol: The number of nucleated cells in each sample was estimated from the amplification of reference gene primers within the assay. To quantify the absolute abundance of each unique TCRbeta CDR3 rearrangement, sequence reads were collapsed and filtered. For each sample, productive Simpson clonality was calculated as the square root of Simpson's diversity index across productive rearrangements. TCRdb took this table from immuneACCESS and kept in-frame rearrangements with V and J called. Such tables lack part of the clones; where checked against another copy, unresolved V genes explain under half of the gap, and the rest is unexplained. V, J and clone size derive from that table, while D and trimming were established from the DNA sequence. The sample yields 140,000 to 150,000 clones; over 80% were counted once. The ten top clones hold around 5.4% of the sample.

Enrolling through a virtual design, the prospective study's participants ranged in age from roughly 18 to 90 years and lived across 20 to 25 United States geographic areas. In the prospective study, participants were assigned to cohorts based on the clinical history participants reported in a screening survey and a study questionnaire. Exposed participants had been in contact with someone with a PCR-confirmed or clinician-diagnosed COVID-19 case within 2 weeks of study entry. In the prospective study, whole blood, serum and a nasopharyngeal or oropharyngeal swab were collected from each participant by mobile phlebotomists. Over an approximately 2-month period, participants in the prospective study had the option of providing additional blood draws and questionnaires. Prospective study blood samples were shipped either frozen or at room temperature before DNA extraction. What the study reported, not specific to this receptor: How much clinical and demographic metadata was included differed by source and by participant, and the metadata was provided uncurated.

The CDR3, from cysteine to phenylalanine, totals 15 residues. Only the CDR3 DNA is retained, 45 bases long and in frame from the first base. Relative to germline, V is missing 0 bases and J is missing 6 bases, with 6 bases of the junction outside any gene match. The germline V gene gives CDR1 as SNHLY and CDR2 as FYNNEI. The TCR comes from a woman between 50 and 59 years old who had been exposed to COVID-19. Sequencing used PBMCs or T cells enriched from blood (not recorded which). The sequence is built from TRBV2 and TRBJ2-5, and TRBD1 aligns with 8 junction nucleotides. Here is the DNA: TGTGCCAGCAGTGAAGCTCGGACAGGGAAAAAGACCCAGTACTTC. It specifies CASSEARTGKKTQYF.